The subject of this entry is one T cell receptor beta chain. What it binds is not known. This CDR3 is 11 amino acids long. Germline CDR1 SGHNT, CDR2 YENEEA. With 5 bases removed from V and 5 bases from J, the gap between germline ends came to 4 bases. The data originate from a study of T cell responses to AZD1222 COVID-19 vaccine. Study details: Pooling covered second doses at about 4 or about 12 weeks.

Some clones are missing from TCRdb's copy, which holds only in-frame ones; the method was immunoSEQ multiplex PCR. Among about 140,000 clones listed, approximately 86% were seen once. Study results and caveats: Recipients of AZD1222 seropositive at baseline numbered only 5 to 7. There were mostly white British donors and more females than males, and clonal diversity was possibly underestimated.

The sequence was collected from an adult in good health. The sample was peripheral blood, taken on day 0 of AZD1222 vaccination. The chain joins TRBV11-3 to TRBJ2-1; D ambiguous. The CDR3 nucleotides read TGTGCCAGCAGCCTAAACAATGAGCAGTTCTTC. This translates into CASSLNNEQFF.